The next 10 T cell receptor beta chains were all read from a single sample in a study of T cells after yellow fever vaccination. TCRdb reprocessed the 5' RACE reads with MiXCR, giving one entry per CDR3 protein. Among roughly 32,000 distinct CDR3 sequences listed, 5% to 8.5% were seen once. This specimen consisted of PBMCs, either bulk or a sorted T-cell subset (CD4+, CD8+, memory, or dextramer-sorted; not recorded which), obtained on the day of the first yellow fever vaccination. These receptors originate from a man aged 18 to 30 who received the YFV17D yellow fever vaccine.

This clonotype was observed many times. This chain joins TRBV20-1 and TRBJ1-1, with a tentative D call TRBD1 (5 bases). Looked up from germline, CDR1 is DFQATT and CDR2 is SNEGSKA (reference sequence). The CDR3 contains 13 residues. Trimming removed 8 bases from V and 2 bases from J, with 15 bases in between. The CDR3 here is CSIFRAENTEAFF. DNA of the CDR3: TGCAGTATTTTCAGGGCGGAAAACACTGAAGCTTTCTTT.

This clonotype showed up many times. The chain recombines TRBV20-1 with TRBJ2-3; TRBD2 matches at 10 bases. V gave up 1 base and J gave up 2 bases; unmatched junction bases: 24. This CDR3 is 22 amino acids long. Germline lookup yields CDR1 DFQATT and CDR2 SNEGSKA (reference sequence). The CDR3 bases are TGCAGTGCTAGAGTATCGATCTCCTCTCTCTCGACTAGCGGGTATCACACAGATACGCAGTATTTT. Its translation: CSARVSISSLSTSGYHTDTQYF.

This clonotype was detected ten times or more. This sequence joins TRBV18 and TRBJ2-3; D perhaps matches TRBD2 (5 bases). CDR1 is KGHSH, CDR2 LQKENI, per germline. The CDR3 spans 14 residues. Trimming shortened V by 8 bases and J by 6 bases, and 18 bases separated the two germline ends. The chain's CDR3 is CASAISGRSDTQYF. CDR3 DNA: TGTGCCAGCGCAATAAGCGGCCGCTCGGATACGCAGTATTTT.

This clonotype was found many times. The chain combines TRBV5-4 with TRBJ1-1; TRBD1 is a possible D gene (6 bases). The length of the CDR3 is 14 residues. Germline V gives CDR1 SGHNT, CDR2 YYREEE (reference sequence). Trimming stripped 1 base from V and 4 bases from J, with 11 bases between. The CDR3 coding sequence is TGTGCCAGCAGCTTGTTGGGGGCGGGCACTGAAGCTTTCTTT. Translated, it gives CASSLLGAGTEAFF.

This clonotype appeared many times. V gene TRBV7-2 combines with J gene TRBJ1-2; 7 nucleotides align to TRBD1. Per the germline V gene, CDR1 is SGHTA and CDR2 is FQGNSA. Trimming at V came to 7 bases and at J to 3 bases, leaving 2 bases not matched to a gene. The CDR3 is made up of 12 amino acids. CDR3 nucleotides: TGTGCCAGCAACGGACAGGACTATGGCTACACCTTC. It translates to CASNGQDYGYTF.

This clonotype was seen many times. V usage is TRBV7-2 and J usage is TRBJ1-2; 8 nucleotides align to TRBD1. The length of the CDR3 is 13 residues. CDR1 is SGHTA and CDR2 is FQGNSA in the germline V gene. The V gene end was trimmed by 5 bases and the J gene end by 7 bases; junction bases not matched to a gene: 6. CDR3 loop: CASSPGTGPGYTF. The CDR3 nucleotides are TGTGCCAGCAGCCCAGGGACAGGTCCTGGCTACACCTTC.

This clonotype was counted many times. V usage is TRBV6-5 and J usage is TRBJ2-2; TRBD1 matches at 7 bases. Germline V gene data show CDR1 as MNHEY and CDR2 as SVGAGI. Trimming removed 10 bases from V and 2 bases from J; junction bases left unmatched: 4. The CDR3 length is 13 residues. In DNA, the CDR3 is TGTGCCACCGGGACAGATAACACCGGGGAGCTGTTTTTT. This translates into CATGTDNTGELFF.

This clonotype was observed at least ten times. The chain's CDR3 is CASNRQEFTDTQYF. DNA of the CDR3: TGCGCCAGCAACCGACAGGAATTCACAGATACGCAGTATTTT. This sequence joins TRBV5-1 and TRBJ2-3; perhaps TRBD1 as D (6 bases). Trimming took off 6 bases at V and 2 bases at J, with 13 bases between the two ends. Per the germline V gene, CDR1 is SGHRS and CDR2 is YFSETQ. This CDR3 is built from 14 residues.

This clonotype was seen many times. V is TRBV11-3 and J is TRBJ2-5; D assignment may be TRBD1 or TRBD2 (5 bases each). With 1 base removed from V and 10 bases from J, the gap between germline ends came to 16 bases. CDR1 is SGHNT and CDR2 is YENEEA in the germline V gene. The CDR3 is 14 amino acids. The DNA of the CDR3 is TGTGCCAGCAGCTTAGGAGGGGCTAGCCATATCCAGTACTTC. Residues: CASSLGGASHIQYF.

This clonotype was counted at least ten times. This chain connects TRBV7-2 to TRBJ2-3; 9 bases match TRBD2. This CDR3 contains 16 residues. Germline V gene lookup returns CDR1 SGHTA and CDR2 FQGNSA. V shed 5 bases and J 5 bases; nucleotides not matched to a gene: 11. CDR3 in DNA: TGTGCCAGCAGCCCCACGGCGGGGGGGCCGGTAGATACGCAGTATTTT. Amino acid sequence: CASSPTAGGPVDTQYF.